The entry below describes one T cell receptor (beta chain). As yet, its antigen is unknown. There are 17 residues in the CDR3. V lost 5 bases to trimming and J lost 5 bases, with 21 bases between them. Germline-derived CDR1 and CDR2 are SNHLY and FYNNEI. The data originate from a study of OX40 agonist ivuxolimab in advanced cancers. General observations from the study: Expanded peripheral T cells had an undetermined antigen specificity.

The protocol was immunoSEQ multiplex PCR, while the TCRdb copy is restricted to in-frame clones and leaves out a portion. The sample records some 86,000 clones, roughly 94% being singletons. The starting material was CD4+ or CD8+ T cells sorted from blood, obtained in a trial of the OX40 agonist ivuxolimab. The clonotype comes from an adult with an advanced solid tumor such as melanoma, head and neck, liver or kidney cancer. J is TRBJ2-2 and V is TRBV2; D is possibly TRBD2 (6 bases). This CDR3 is CASSSPSSNRGTGELFF. In DNA form, the CDR3 reads TGTGCCAGCAGTTCTCCTTCTTCGAACCGGGGGACCGGGGAGCTGTTTTTT.